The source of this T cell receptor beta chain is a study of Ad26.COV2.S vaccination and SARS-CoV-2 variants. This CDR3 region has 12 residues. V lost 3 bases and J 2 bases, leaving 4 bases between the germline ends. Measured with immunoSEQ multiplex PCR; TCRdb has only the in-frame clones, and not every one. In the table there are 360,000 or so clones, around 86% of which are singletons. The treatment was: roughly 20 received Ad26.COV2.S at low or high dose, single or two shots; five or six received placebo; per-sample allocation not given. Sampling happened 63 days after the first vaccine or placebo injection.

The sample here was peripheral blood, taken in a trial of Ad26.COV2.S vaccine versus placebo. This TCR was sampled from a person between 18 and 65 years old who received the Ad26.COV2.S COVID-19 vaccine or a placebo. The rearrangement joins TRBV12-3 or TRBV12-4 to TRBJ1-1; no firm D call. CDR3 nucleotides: TGTGCCAGCAGTTTGGGTAACACTGAAGCTTTCTTT. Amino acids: CASSLGNTEAFF.